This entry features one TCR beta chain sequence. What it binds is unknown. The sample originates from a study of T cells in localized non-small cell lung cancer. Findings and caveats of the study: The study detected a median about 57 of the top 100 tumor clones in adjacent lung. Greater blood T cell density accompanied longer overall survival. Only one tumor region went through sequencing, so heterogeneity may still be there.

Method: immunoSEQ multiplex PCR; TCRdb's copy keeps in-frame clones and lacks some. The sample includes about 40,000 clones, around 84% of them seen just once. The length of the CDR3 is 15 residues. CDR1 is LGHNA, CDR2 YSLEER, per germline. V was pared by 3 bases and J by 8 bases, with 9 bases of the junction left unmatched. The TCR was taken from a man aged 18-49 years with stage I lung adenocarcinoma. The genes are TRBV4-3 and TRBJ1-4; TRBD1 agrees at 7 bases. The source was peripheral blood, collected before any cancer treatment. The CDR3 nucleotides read TGCGCCAGCAGCCAGACAGGGTCTGCAGGAGAAAAACTGTTTTTT. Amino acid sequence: CASSQTGSAGEKLFF.